A single sample gave rise to the 26 T cell receptor beta chains below, sequenced in a study of T cell changes during pregnancy in multiple sclerosis (dated by TCRdb to about 2019). The library was obtained by the immunoSEQ multiplex PCR assay. Entries here come from immuneACCESS through TCRdb and include only in-frame sequences with V and J called. Some clones fail to appear in such tables; in the studies checked, an unresolved V gene covers under half of the shortfall, and the cause of the remainder is unknown. For this sample the table gives 85,000 to 130,000 clones, of which roughly 92% were detected only once. The ten largest clones represent around 1.5% of the sample. Sequencing was performed on peripheral blood, taken after pregnancy. These receptors originate from a female donor with multiple sclerosis, enrolled in a pregnancy study.

CDR3: CASTLSGTSTDTQYF. The CDR3 bases are TGCGCCAGCACCCTAAGCGGGACCAGCACAGATACGCAGTATTTT. The chain joins TRBV5-1 to TRBJ2-3, with 7 nucleotides matching TRBD2. The CDR3 sequence is 15 residues long. Germline V gives CDR1 SGHRS, CDR2 YFSETQ. The J segment lost 0 bases and the V segment lost 6 bases, leaving 7 bases of the junction unmatched.

This clone occurred once. This chain uses TRBV11-2 with TRBJ2-1; 11 bases are shared with TRBD2. Unmatched junction bases numbered 2, after V lost 1 base and J lost 6 bases. The CDR3 is 15 residues long. Germline assignment: CDR1 SGHAT and CDR2 FQNNGV. Here the CDR3 reads CASSLALAGGNEQFF. The CDR3 coding sequence is TGTGCCAGCAGCTTAGCGCTAGCGGGAGGCAATGAGCAGTTCTTC.

CDR3 sequence reads: CASSESGLAGDNEQFF. CDR3 DNA: TGTGCCAGCAGTGAATCGGGACTAGCGGGAGACAATGAGCAGTTCTTC. The chain is built from TRBV25-1 and TRBJ2-1; 14 bases map to TRBD2. V trimming: 1 base; J trimming: 5 bases; junction bases outside the gene matches: 1. The CDR3 is 16 residues long. Germline CDR1 reads MGHDK; CDR2 reads SYGVNS.

The chain recombines TRBV27 with TRBJ1-6; D is possibly TRBD1 (5 bases). This CDR3 contains 14 residues. Germline CDR1 and CDR2: MNHEY and SMNVEV (reference sequence). The ends were cut back, 6 bases at V and 7 bases at J, with 13 bases in the middle. The CDR3 region is CASSPAGGNSPLHF. The CDR3 DNA reads TGTGCCAGCAGCCCCGCCGGGGGAAATTCACCCCTCCACTTT.

The V call is TRBV6-1, the J call TRBJ1-5; possibly TRBD1 for D (6 bases). The CDR3 is made up of 15 amino acids. The germline V gene encodes CDR1 MNHNS and CDR2 SASEGT. V lost 7 bases and J 6 bases, leaving 19 bases between the germline ends. DNA for the CDR3: TGTGCCAGCACTACACAGGGTACGGTGGTTCAGCCCCAGCATTTT. Its translation is CASTTQGTVVQPQHF.

The chain employs TRBV15 and TRBJ1-2; 10 nucleotides line up with TRBD1. Germline trimming cut 3 bases from V and 4 bases from J; bases unmatched to any gene: 5. This CDR3 contains 15 residues. Germline CDR1 and CDR2: LNHNV and YYDKDF (reference sequence). CDR3 DNA: TGTGCCACCAGCAGCCGGGACAGGGGACGCTATGGCTACACCTTC. This encodes CATSSRDRGRYGYTF.

This clone was picked up one time. This chain connects TRBV7-9 to TRBJ1-2; the match to TRBD1 covers 8 bases. The CDR3 has 12 residues. Per the germline V gene, CDR1 is SEHNR and CDR2 is FQNEAQ (reference sequence). V was clipped by 5 bases and J by 9 bases; unmatched bases: 5. CDR3 sequence (DNA): TGTGCCAGCAGCCCCGACAGGGGTAGCTACACCTTC. This sequence encodes CASSPDRGSYTF.

The chain recombines TRBV19 with TRBJ1-3; 7 bases match TRBD1. CDR1 and CDR2 (germline): LNHDA, SQIVND (reference sequence). Losses at the gene ends were 7 bases for V and 0 bases for J; bases not matched to a gene: 3. The CDR3 has 14 residues. Here the CDR3 reads CASIRDSSGNTIYF. The CDR3 bases are TGTGCCAGTATCCGGGACAGCTCTGGAAACACCATATATTTT.

This chain connects TRBV5-1 to TRBJ2-7, with D perhaps TRBD2 (5 bases). Between the trimmed V and J ends, which lost 2 bases and 6 bases, there was a span of 15 bases. This CDR3 has 14 residues. Germline values: CDR1 SGHRS, CDR2 YFSETQ. CDR3 amino acids: CASSLDLAVFEQYF. The CDR3 DNA sequence: TGCGCCAGCAGCTTAGATCTAGCAGTATTCGAGCAGTACTTC.

Only a few counts were recorded for this clone. CDR3 coding DNA: TGTGCCATCAGTGAGTCATGGACACAAGAGACCCAGTACTTC. Its protein product is CAISESWTQETQYF. This chain uses TRBV10-3 with TRBJ2-5; perhaps TRBD1 as D (5 bases). The V gene's germline CDR1 is ENHRY and CDR2 SYGVKD. CDR3 length: 14 residues. The V end lost 0 bases, the J end lost 2 bases, and 7 bases lay between the germline ends.

The CDR3 here is CASSPDRGYGSDYGYTF. The CDR3 bases are TGTGCCAGCAGCCCTGACAGGGGTTATGGGTCCGACTATGGCTACACCTTC. The V call is TRBV7-8, the J call TRBJ1-2; TRBD1 agrees at 8 bases. The CDR3 spans 17 residues. The V segment lost 5 bases and the J segment 3 bases; nucleotides outside the gene matches: 14. Germline lookup yields CDR1 SGHVS and CDR2 FQNEAQ.

This sequence joins TRBV28 and TRBJ2-1; 10 nucleotides match TRBD2. This CDR3 is built from 19 residues. Germline V lookup: CDR1 MDHEN, CDR2 SYDVKM. Trimming took 2 bases from V and 0 from J; bases not matched to a gene: 10. The CDR3 coding sequence is TGTGCCAGCAGTTTAGGGCAGAGACTAGCGGGCGGCTCCTACAATGAGCAGTTCTTC. This encodes CASSLGQRLAGGSYNEQFF.

V usage is TRBV19 and J usage is TRBJ2-2, with 7 bases fitting TRBD2. The V segment lost 1 base and the J segment 4 bases; nucleotides outside the gene matches: 0. From germline, CDR1 is LNHDA and CDR2 SQIVND (reference sequence). The CDR3 has 14 amino acids. As DNA, the CDR3 is TGTGCCAGTAGTATAGGGGGGGGCACCGGGGAGCTGTTTTTT. This sequence encodes CASSIGGGTGELFF.

This clone has just one count. The rearrangement links TRBV28 to TRBJ1-5; weak D call: TRBD1 (5 bases). The CDR3 is 17 residues long. V lost 5 bases and J 2 bases, leaving 19 bases between the germline ends. The germline V gene encodes CDR1 MDHEN and CDR2 SYDVKM. Here the CDR3 DNA reads TGTGCCAGCAGTCACAGGCAGGGTTTGAGTGGCAATCAGCCCCAGCATTTT. Translation gives CASSHRQGLSGNQPQHF.

The chain joins TRBV2 to TRBJ1-1; D gene uncertain. Looked up from germline, CDR1 is SNHLY and CDR2 is FYNNEI. V was shortened by 7 bases and J by 3 bases, with 24 bases between the two germline ends. This CDR3 is built from 17 residues. The DNA of the CDR3 is TGTGCCAGCAATCCGCTTTTTTTATCGGGGATCGACACTGAAGCTTTCTTT. Its protein is CASNPLFLSGIDTEAFF.

This chain links TRBV6-6 with TRBJ2-2; D not certain. The CDR3 consists of 16 residues. V dropped 6 bases and J dropped 3 bases, with 17 bases sitting between them. Per the germline V gene, CDR1 is MNHNY and CDR2 is SVGAGI (reference sequence). The CDR3 region is CASRTLRYRDTGELFF. The CDR3 nucleotides read TGTGCCAGCAGGACCCTAAGGTATCGGGACACCGGGGAGCTGTTTTTT.

The V and J genes are TRBV11-2 and TRBJ2-7; TRBD2 might be the D (5 bases). This CDR3 comprises 17 residues. Germline assignment: CDR1 SGHAT and CDR2 FQNNGV. Trimming took 4 bases from V and 3 from J, leaving 22 bases between them. CDR3 sequence (DNA): TGTGCCAGCAGCTCGCTCCCCCCGGGAACCCGATTCTACGAGCAGTACTTC. It yields the protein CASSSLPPGTRFYEQYF.

V usage is TRBV10-3 and J usage is TRBJ2-6, with D uncertain. V was trimmed by 4 bases and J by 3 bases, leaving 19 bases between them. Germline CDR1 is ENHRY and CDR2 is SYGVKD. The CDR3 contains 18 residues. For the CDR3, the DNA is TGTGCCATCAGTGTTAGAGGAGCTGAGCTCTTTGGGGCCAACGTCCTGACTTTC. Translating it yields CAISVRGAELFGANVLTF.

The V call is TRBV4-2, the J call TRBJ1-2; D ambiguous. Germline V gene lookup returns CDR1 LGHNA and CDR2 YNFKEQ. Trimming pared 1 base from V and 3 bases from J, leaving 9 bases between. This CDR3 region has 14 residues. CDR3 loop: CASSQAVTDYGYTF. CDR3 nucleotides: TGTGCCAGCAGCCAAGCGGTCACCGACTATGGCTACACCTTC.

The chain links TRBV10-1 to TRBJ2-6; D possibly corresponds to TRBD1 (6 bases). Trimming stripped 3 bases from V and 0 bases from J, with 12 bases between. Looked up from germline, CDR1 is WNHNN and CDR2 is SYGVQD (reference sequence). The CDR3 covers 17 residues. The CDR3 spells CASSDGGRGSGANVLTF. For the CDR3, the DNA is TGCGCCAGCAGTGATGGGGGCCGGGGCTCTGGGGCCAACGTCCTGACTTTC.

The chain links TRBV7-3 to TRBJ1-2; 8 bases align to TRBD1. Per germline, CDR1 SGHTA and CDR2 FQGTGA. The CDR3 contains 14 residues. After removal of 5 bases from V and 8 bases from J, the junction contained 10 bases not matched to a gene. As DNA, the CDR3 is TGTGCCAGCAGCCCTGGACAGGGTCGGAGCGGCTACACCTTC. Protein sequence: CASSPGQGRSGYTF.

The chain has TRBV19 and TRBJ1-1; a weak D match, TRBD1 (6 bases). The CDR3 spans 13 residues. Per germline, CDR1 LNHDA and CDR2 SQIVND (reference sequence). The germline V and J ends were trimmed by 4 bases and 2 bases, with 8 bases remaining between them. CDR3 in DNA: TGTGCCAGTAGTAAGGGACACAACACTGAAGCTTTCTTT. As protein: CASSKGHNTEAFF.

The J gene is TRBJ1-1, the V gene TRBV11-2; tentatively, D is TRBD1 (5 bases). V lost 2 bases to trimming and J lost 0 bases, with 7 bases between them. The CDR3 consists of 14 residues. The germline CDR1 and CDR2 sequences are SGHAT and FQNNGV. In DNA, the CDR3 is TGTGCCAGCAGCTTAAGGGACTTGAACACTGAAGCTTTCTTT. Its protein product is CASSLRDLNTEAFF.

This sequence joins TRBV18 and TRBJ1-1; no reliable D call. V was trimmed by 1 base and J by 1 base, leaving 4 bases between them. CDR3 length equals 13 residues. The germline V gene has CDR1 KGHSH and CDR2 LQKENI. The CDR3 DNA is TGTGCCAGCTCACCACAGCAGAACACTGAAGCTTTCTTT. This gives the protein CASSPQQNTEAFF.

The chain recombines TRBV27 with TRBJ1-2; 7 positions agree with TRBD1. The junction had 6 bases not matched to a gene; V was cut back by 7 bases and J by 4 bases. Germline CDR1 reads MNHEY; CDR2 reads SMNVEV (reference sequence). The CDR3 runs to 13 residues. CDR3 coding DNA: TGTGCCAGCACCAAGGGGACAGTCTATGGCTACACCTTC. Translating it yields CASTKGTVYGYTF.

The chain is built from TRBV5-3 and TRBJ1-4, with D tentatively TRBD1 (6 bases). TRBV5-3 is noted as an ORF with a role that remains uncertain. The CDR3 sequence is 17 residues long. Trimming shortened V by 4 bases and J by 5 bases, and 21 bases separated the two germline ends. The CDR3 region has the DNA TGTGCCAGAAGCCCGACCTTACTCGACAGGCAGAATGAAAAACTGTTTTTT. Translating gives CARSPTLLDRQNEKLFF.